This TCR beta chain was observed in a study of beta chain features in type 1 diabetes. About 120 mL of blood, on average, came from one heparinised draw per donor. This clone was detected a few times. No antigen is known for it. Trimming stripped 6 bases from V and 0 bases from J, with 8 bases between. CDR1 and CDR2 (germline): LNHDA, SQIVND (reference sequence). The CDR3 runs to 14 residues. Sequencing targeted expressed TCRB transcripts, as all isolated RNA had been reverse transcribed. Sequenced naive, central memory and regulatory T cell samples produced an average of roughly 3.6 million reads. Libraries were prepared by immunoSEQ multiplex PCR; TCRdb keeps only in-frame clonotypes and omits some of them. The table records 310,000 or so clones, around 8% of them present only once. Study outcomes and limitations: Type 1 diabetes patients had fewer VDJ junction insertions and more deletions. Sampled from patients, naive, central memory and Treg TCRB repertoires appeared more similar than those sampled from healthy donors.

The specimen was central memory CD4+ T cells from blood. This clonotype was sampled from a woman aged 18-35 years in good health. The chain has TRBV19 and TRBJ2-2; D is unresolved. This chain's CDR3 is CASSNNPNTGELFF. DNA of the CDR3: TGTGCCAGTAGCAATAACCCGAACACCGGGGAGCTGTTTTTT.